The 6 T cell receptor beta chains listed next were all sequenced from one sample in a study of OX40 agonist ivuxolimab in advanced cancers. This table comes from immunoSEQ multiplex PCR, and its TCRdb copy is limited to in-frame clones, with some not included. The sample has tens of thousands of clones, approximately 89% seen once; the top ten hold 0.8% to 1.2%. This specimen consisted of CD4+ or CD8+ T cells sorted from blood, obtained in a trial of the OX40 agonist ivuxolimab. The receptors were gathered from an adult with an advanced solid tumor such as melanoma, head and neck, liver or kidney cancer.

CDR3 DNA: TGCGCCAGCAGCTTGGGCGGGTCGGCTAATGAAAAACTGTTTTTT. Translated, it gives CASSLGGSANEKLFF. V is TRBV5-1 and J is TRBJ1-4; D is undetermined. The length of the CDR3 is 15 residues. Looked up from germline, CDR1 is SGHRS and CDR2 is YFSETQ. V was cut by 0 bases and J by 3 bases, with 9 bases left in between.

This clone was picked up a small number of times. The V and J genes are TRBV23-1 and TRBJ1-6, with D possibly being TRBD1 (5 bases). TRBV23-1 is an open reading frame, and its role is uncertain. Trimming shortened V by 8 bases and J by 6 bases, and 11 bases separated the two germline ends. CDR3 length: 13 residues. CDR3 bases: TGCGCCAGCCCGGGACGGATTAATTCACCCCTCCACTTT. It codes for CASPGRINSPLHF.

This chain links TRBV5-1 with TRBJ2-7, with D maybe TRBD1 (5 bases). CDR3 length: 15 amino acids. Trimming shortened V by 4 bases and J by 4 bases, and 18 bases separated the two germline ends. Per the germline V gene, CDR1 is SGHRS and CDR2 is YFSETQ. Written as DNA, the CDR3 is TGCGCCAGCAGCCTACAGCCTGGGGCACATTACGAGCAGTACTTC. Its translation is CASSLQPGAHYEQYF. The full variable domain, its missing parts supplied by reference TRBV5-1 and TRBJ2-7, is KAGVTQTPRYLIKTRGQQVTLSCSPISGHRSVSWYQQTPGQGLQFLFEYFSETQRNKGNFPGRFSGRQFSNSRSEMNVSTLELGDSALYLCASSLQPGAHYEQYFGPGTRLTVT.

The J gene is TRBJ2-3, the V gene TRBV10-3, with 7 bases fitting TRBD2. The V gene end was trimmed by 6 bases and the J gene end by 1 base; junction bases not matched to a gene: 7. The CDR3 sequence is 15 residues long. Germline V CDR1 and CDR2: ENHRY, SYGVKD. CDR3 amino acids: CAISKVGGGTDTQYF. Written as DNA, the CDR3 is TGTGCCATCAGCAAGGTTGGGGGGGGCACAGATACGCAGTATTTT.

A few counts support this clone. The chain employs TRBV5-6 and TRBJ2-7; no definite D call. Trimming removed 5 bases from V and 3 bases from J, with 21 bases in between. CDR3 size: 16 residues. Germline CDR1 reads SGHDT; CDR2 reads YYEEEE. The CDR3 nucleotides read TGTGCCAGCAGAAAAAAACGACCGGGTCCAGGCTACGAGCAGTACTTC. It specifies CASRKKRPGPGYEQYF.

The V gene is TRBV11-1, the J gene TRBJ2-1; no clear D gene. Germline V gene data show CDR1 as SGHAT and CDR2 as FQDESV (reference sequence). This CDR3 is 11 amino acids long. V was shortened by 2 bases and J by 10 bases, with 6 bases between the two germline ends. In DNA form, the CDR3 reads TGTGCCAGCAGCTTATTATACGAGCAGTTCTTC. It specifies CASSLLYEQFF.